Given below is one T cell receptor (beta chain) in context. Its antigen is still unknown. Per-base quality was not reported, and no clone a single base away is much larger than it. This sample is part of a study of a mutant IDH1 vaccine in newly diagnosed glioma (dated by TCRdb to the early 2020s). Context from the whole study: In the chemotherapy-containing groups, vaccination started alongside temozolomide cycles, whereas in patients who had radiotherapy alone it started 4-6 weeks after radiotherapy. The week-35 safety follow-up was designated visit V12, and the week-47 end of study was designated visit V13. Six visits were used for peripheral blood collection: V03 (baseline), V05, V07, V10, V12 and V13. Of the roughly 32 patients who were treated, around 60% were male and approximately 38% were female, and the mean age was roughly 40 years. Before enrollment, most patients had been given radiochemotherapy with temozolomide as standard therapy, while the rest had received either radiotherapy alone or temozolomide alone. Longitudinal TCRB deep sequencing was done for 20 to 25 treated patients, wherever samples were available for exploratory analyses.

At the junction V is shortened by 5 bases and J by 8 bases; bases outside the gene matches: 10. CDR1 and CDR2, looked up from the germline V gene, are SGHTA and FQGNSA. Spanning cysteine to phenylalanine, the CDR3 consists of 14 amino acids. Solely the CDR3 DNA is kept, with 42 bases framed from the first base. Receptor amplification or capture employed the immunoSEQ multiplex PCR assay. Following the manufacturer's protocol, the hsTCRB Kit was used to amplify rearranged TCR beta chain sequences. TCRB libraries were sequenced on an Illumina MiSeq. As for the authors' bioinformatics: Demultiplexing, trimming and gene mapping were performed with the kit vendor's proprietary platform. The table was pulled from immuneACCESS by TCRdb, which kept in-frame rearrangements only. Such tables lose some clones; where checked, under half of the loss comes from unresolved V genes, and the rest has no known cause. The V and J calls and clone size are taken from that table; D and trimming were inferred from the DNA. In this sample the table shows tens of thousands of clones, roughly 82% of which occur a single time. Nearly 9% of the sample is in the top ten clones.

What the time point label conveys for this sample: week 47, end of study. Every vaccine dose consisted of 300 ug of a 20-mer mutant IDH1 peptide in Montanide, administered subcutaneously together with topical imiquimod. Patients were given eight vaccinations, in weeks 1, 3, 5, 7, 11, 15, 19 and 23, which matched visits V03 through V10. The donors had newly diagnosed IDH1-mutant astrocytomas of WHO grade 3 or 4 that showed loss of nuclear ATRX. The samples were drawn from NOA16, a multicentre, single-arm, open-label phase I trial in Germany that tested a mutant IDH1 peptide vaccine in humans for the first time. Genomic DNA for TCRB sequencing was extracted from EDTA blood using the DNeasy Blood and Tissue Kit. Here is what the overall study found, with its caveats: Vaccine-induced immune responses across multiple MHC alleles were detected in around 92% of patients. PBMC samples for TCRB deep sequencing were selected based on availability. Changes in the top peripheral T cell clonotypes picked up by TCRB sequencing did not appear to be linked to pseudoprogression. The authors noted that analyses of patient blood samples could not be reproduced because of sample limitations.

This receptor was taken from a man between 35 and 55 years old with glioma. Source: PBMCs, taken from a glioma patient whose treatment included an IDH1 peptide vaccine. The rearranged chain carries TRBV7-2 and TRBJ1-2; TRBD1 fits 8 bases in the junction. The CDR3 reads as follows: CASSPRGQGRGYTF. The bases read TGTGCCAGCAGCCCTCGAGGACAGGGTCGGGGCTACACCTTC.